The entry below describes one TCR beta chain. This sample is part of a study of blood T cell repertoires in COVID-19. Whole-study context: Samples representing acute and convalescent COVID-19 were sourced from the United States, Italy and Spain. In each case, the material was cDNA or gDNA derived from T cells, B-cell-depleted T cells, or PBMCs.

The CDR3 has 15 amino acids. Germline loops: CDR1 KGHDR, CDR2 SFDVKD. The J segment lost 8 bases and the V segment lost 4 bases, leaving 8 bases of the junction unmatched. TCRdb's table, derived via immunoSEQ multiplex PCR, lists solely in-frame clones and lacks some. The sample has 150,000 to 200,000 clones, about 88% seen once. It was during active infection that Seattle patients were enrolled and then longitudinally followed. The chain combines TRBV24-1 with TRBJ1-4, with 8 bases that match TRBD1. This sequence was found in a woman between 50 and 59 years old with COVID-19, enrolled during active disease. Sequencing was performed on peripheral blood. Here the CDR3 reads CATSDPRTGQEKLFF. CDR3 bases: TGTGCCACCAGTGACCCCCGGACAGGGCAAGAAAAACTGTTTTTT.